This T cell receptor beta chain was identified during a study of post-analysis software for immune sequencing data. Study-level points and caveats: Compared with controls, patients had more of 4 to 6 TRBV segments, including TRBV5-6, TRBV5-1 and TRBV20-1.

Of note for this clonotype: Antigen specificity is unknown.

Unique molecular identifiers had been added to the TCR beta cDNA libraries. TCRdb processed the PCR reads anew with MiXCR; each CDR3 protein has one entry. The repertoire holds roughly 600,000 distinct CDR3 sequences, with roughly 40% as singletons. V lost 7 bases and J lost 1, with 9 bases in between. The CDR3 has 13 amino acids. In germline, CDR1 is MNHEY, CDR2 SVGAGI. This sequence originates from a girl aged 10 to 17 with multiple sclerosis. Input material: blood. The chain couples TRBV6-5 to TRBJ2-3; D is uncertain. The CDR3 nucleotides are TGTGCCAGCAACCGGCCCGGCACAGATACGCAGTATTTT. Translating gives CASNRPGTDTQYF.